This T cell receptor beta chain was sequenced for a study of CD8 T cells in Susac syndrome. It was negative isolation that provided the CD8+ and CD4+ T cells, whereas TEMRA cells were enriched by FACS. This CDR3 contains 15 residues. Trimming at V came to 5 bases and at J to 4 bases, leaving 11 bases not matched to a gene. The V gene's germline CDR1 is SGHNT and CDR2 YYREEE (reference sequence). When the RNA was reverse transcribed, random hexamers were used with an input of roughly 0.45 to 1 ug. The immunoSEQ assay covered 54 Vbeta and 13 Jbeta segments for CDR3. MiXCR, run by TCRdb on the immunoSEQ multiplex PCR reads, gives a single entry per CDR3 protein. The sample has 400,000 to 550,000 distinct CDR3 sequences, around 83% seen once.

The sequenced material came from CD8+ T cells from PBMCs. The chain is built from TRBV5-4 and TRBJ2-7; 8 nucleotides line up with TRBD2. The sequence was collected from a human donor with multiple sclerosis. As DNA, the CDR3 is TGTGCCAGCAGGCCGTGGGGCGGGGGGTCGTACGAGCAGTACTTC. This encodes CASRPWGGGSYEQYF. The complete variable domain, with remaining parts taken from reference TRBV5-4 and TRBJ2-7, reads ETGVTQSPTHLIKTRGQQVTLRCSSQSGHNTVSWYQQALGQGPQFIFQYYREEENGRGNFPPRFSGLQFPNYSSELNVNALELDDSALYLCASRPWGGGSYEQYFGPGTRLTVT.